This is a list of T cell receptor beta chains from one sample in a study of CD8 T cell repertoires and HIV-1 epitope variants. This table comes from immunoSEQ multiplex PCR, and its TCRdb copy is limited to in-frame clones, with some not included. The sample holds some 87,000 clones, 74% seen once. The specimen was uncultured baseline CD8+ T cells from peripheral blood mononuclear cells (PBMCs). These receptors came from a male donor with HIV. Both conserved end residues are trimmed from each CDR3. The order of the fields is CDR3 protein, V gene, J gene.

ASSLGLTSDYEQY,TRBV6-5,TRBJ2-7
ASSVGTDTGELF,TRBV27,TRBJ2-2
ASSLVRWAGGSNVPMDEQY,TRBV5-1,TRBJ2-7
ASSILTWPTYGYT,TRBV19,TRBJ1-2
ASSLSTGPIRDTEAF,TRBV5-1,TRBJ1-1
ASSSTTGAGYEQY,TRBV7-2,TRBJ2-7
ASSLAQINTEAF,TRBV7-2,TRBJ1-1
ASSLPGNWYGYT,TRBV28,TRBJ1-2
ASSRKGGEQF,TRBV28,TRBJ2-1
ASSVRGPRGYT,TRBV9,TRBJ1-2
ASSIVVDSYYT,TRBV19,TRBJ1-2
ASSRPRGEQF,TRBV27,TRBJ2-1
ASSFHVGASNTEAF,TRBV6-6,TRBJ1-1
ASSLDGNYGYT,TRBV7-8,TRBJ1-2
AISLTEEGGQY,TRBV10-3,TRBJ2-7
AISMGGEQY,TRBV10-3,TRBJ2-7
ASSVPGQVAQY,TRBV9,TRBJ2-3
ASSLGGLASTDTQY,TRBV13,TRBJ2-3
ASSPSRSAGELF,TRBV7-8,TRBJ2-2
ASYQQGAHGYT,TRBV28,TRBJ1-2
ASKNRDRGYNEQF,TRBV19,TRBJ2-1
ASPKGRWQY,TRBV6-1,TRBJ2-7
ASRPTSGRPTYEQY,TRBV7-8,TRBJ2-7
ASSVDMGGPYRTQY,TRBV9,TRBJ2-5
ASSEAGSGANVLT,TRBV10-1,TRBJ2-6
ASGTSPYEQY,TRBV5-8,TRBJ2-7
ASSQGAHTEAF,TRBV18,TRBJ1-1
ASRGVLGGTQY,TRBV6-5,TRBJ2-5
ASTRGGESRVGYT,TRBV19,TRBJ1-2
SVEPGGSPGELF,TRBV29-1,TRBJ2-2
ASSRSGYNEQF,TRBV7-2,TRBJ2-1
ASSQDFGDYNEQF,TRBV4-1,TRBJ2-1
ASSSMPRGGTQY,TRBV7-2,TRBJ2-3
ASSEASDGNEKLF,TRBV2,TRBJ1-4
ASGLVRGGLGMVETQY,TRBV12-5,TRBJ2-5
ATSRDPLLAGGPVEQETQY,TRBV15,TRBJ2-5
ASSVRTGLKPYEQY,TRBV19,TRBJ2-7
ASSFPGSKNGYT,TRBV7-3,TRBJ1-2
ASSLAHRGGEQY,TRBV7-2,TRBJ2-7
ASSLEGGTYNEQF,TRBV7-9,TRBJ2-1
ASSDIFTDTQY,TRBV13,TRBJ2-3
ASSEIQGQGEKLF,TRBV6-1,TRBJ1-4
ASSLSNEQF,TRBV5-1,TRBJ2-1
ASSLPSSYEQY,TRBV21-1,TRBJ2-7
ASSPGGLEETQY,TRBV18,TRBJ2-5
ASSGAGHKNTEAF,TRBV5-6,TRBJ1-1
ASRLLHITGANVLT,TRBV12-2,TRBJ2-6
ASNRGMNTEAF,TRBV7-9,TRBJ1-1